The present T cell receptor (beta chain) was sequenced within a study of cytomegalovirus exposure and HLA in healthy donors. Study-wide results and limits: Later on, an analysis tied over 15,000 TCR beta sequences to HLA alleles at 0.05 false discovery rate. The authors later linked a missense DCLRE1C variant to TCR beta V- and J-gene trimming.

Germline V gene lookup returns CDR1 SGHAT and CDR2 FQDESV (reference sequence). V lost 2 bases and J 4 bases, leaving 15 bases between the germline ends. The CDR3 contains 15 residues. Every donor was a healthy person donating bone marrow. On this clone: Its antigen is undetermined.

It was with 60 Vbeta and 13 Jbeta primers that the PCR ran. Here immunoSEQ multiplex PCR was the method, and the copy in TCRdb shows in-frame clones only, minus some. This sample's table has about 160,000 clones. The chain couples TRBV11-1 to TRBJ2-7; maybe TRBD1 (6 bases). Sequencing was done on a sample of PBMCs. The origin of this receptor is a woman aged 55-70 years in good health and CMV-seronegative. Here the CDR3 reads CASSLSLGQFYEQYF. The CDR3 bases are TGTGCCAGCAGCTTATCTCTCGGACAGTTTTACGAGCAGTACTTC.